The 20 T cell receptor beta chains given below trace back to one sample, sequenced in a study of cytomegalovirus exposure and HLA in healthy donors. In the PCR, 60 Vbeta and 13 Jbeta primers were used. Method: immunoSEQ multiplex PCR; TCRdb's copy keeps in-frame clones and lacks some. The table shows about 160,000 clones, with roughly 70% occurring only once. The sample taken for sequencing was PBMCs. The receptors were gathered from a man aged 40-49 years in good health and CMV-seropositive.

The J gene is TRBJ1-4, the V gene TRBV7-8; the D gene is possibly TRBD1 (6 bases). V was shortened by 1 base and J by 4 bases, with 13 bases between the two germline ends. This CDR3 has 16 residues. Germline V gene data show CDR1 as SGHVS and CDR2 as FQNEAQ. The CDR3 spells CASSLGGGRNNEKLFF. The DNA of the CDR3 is TGTGCCAGCAGCTTAGGGGGGGGGCGGAATAATGAAAAACTGTTTTTT.

This sequence joins TRBV12-5 and TRBJ1-1; no firm D call. Germline CDR1 reads LGHNT; CDR2 reads FRNRAP. The CDR3 length is 13 residues. The V end lost 3 bases, the J end lost 5 bases, and 10 bases lay between the germline ends. The CDR3 region is CASGFKARTEAFF. The CDR3 DNA sequence: TGTGCTAGTGGTTTTAAAGCTAGGACTGAAGCTTTCTTT.

The V and J genes are TRBV4-1 and TRBJ2-3; 7 bases are a match to TRBD2. V trimming: 0 bases; J trimming: 3 bases; junction bases outside the gene matches: 6. CDR1 is MGHRA, CDR2 YSYEKL, per germline. CDR3 length: 16 residues. The CDR3 DNA is TGCGCCAGCAGCCAAGATTCCAGCGGGGATACAGATACGCAGTATTTT. It translates to CASSQDSSGDTDTQYF.

The rearrangement links TRBV7-3 to TRBJ1-1; TRBD1 matches 10 bases. The junction had 6 bases not matched to a gene; V was cut back by 0 bases and J by 5 bases. The germline V gene encodes CDR1 SGHTA and CDR2 FQGTGA. This CDR3 contains 16 residues. In DNA form, the CDR3 reads TGTGCCAGCAGCTTAACAGACAGGGGGCCGTCGACTGAAGCTTTCTTT. Residues: CASSLTDRGPSTEAFF.

This clone appeared once. The chain couples TRBV30 to TRBJ1-5; 10 bases align to TRBD1. In germline, CDR1 is GTSNPN, CDR2 SVGIG (reference sequence). The J segment lost 4 bases and the V segment lost 4 bases, leaving 7 bases of the junction unmatched. This CDR3 has 15 amino acids. In DNA form, the CDR3 reads TGTGCCTGGACCGAGACAGGGGGCCGTAATCAGCCCCAGCATTTT. Translated, it gives CAWTETGGRNQPQHF.

This clone was seen just once. The sample holds other DNA sequences that translate to the same CDR3. The genes are TRBV11-3 and TRBJ1-1, with TRBD1 matching over 8 bases. CDR3 length: 12 amino acids. The trim removed 3 bases at V and 8 bases at J, leaving 2 bases unmatched. Germline V gene lookup returns CDR1 SGHNT and CDR2 YENEEA. CDR3 residues: CASSLGQDEAFF. In DNA form, the CDR3 reads TGTGCCAGCAGCTTGGGACAGGACGAAGCTTTCTTT.

The rearrangement uses TRBV9 and TRBJ1-1, with D possibly TRBD1 on 5 matching bases. V lost 4 bases to trimming and J lost 4 bases, with 17 bases between them. Per germline, CDR1 SGDLS and CDR2 YYNGEE. This CDR3 has 15 residues. CDR3 coding DNA: TGTGCCAGCAGCCCATCCCCAGGGTCTGTCACTGAAGCTTTCTTT. This gives the protein CASSPSPGSVTEAFF.

The rearrangement links TRBV6-1 to TRBJ2-7; D uncertain. The germline V gene has CDR1 MNHNS and CDR2 SASEGT. The CDR3 is 15 amino acids. The V gene lost 0 bases and the J gene lost 0 bases, with 9 bases spanning the gap. CDR3 sequence reads: CASSEAAHSSYEQYF. Written as DNA, the CDR3 is TGTGCCAGCAGTGAAGCGGCCCACAGCTCCTACGAGCAGTACTTC.

The V gene is TRBV7-3, the J gene TRBJ1-1; D uncertain. This CDR3 has 13 amino acids. Germline lookup yields CDR1 SGHTA and CDR2 FQGTGA. Trimming shortened V by 2 bases and J by 8 bases, and 12 bases separated the two germline ends. The CDR3 loop reads CASSLGFGGEAFF. The CDR3 DNA reads as TGTGCCAGCAGCTTAGGGTTCGGCGGGGAAGCTTTCTTT.

The chain employs TRBV4-1 and TRBJ2-7; 8 bases agree with TRBD2. The V gene end was trimmed by 0 bases and the J gene end by 0 bases; junction bases not matched to a gene: 7. Germline CDR1 reads MGHRA; CDR2 reads YSYEKL. CDR3 size: 17 residues. As DNA, the CDR3 is TGCGCCAGCAGCCAAGAAGGGGAAGCGGGGGTCTCCTACGAGCAGTACTTC. The encoded protein is CASSQEGEAGVSYEQYF.

The J gene is TRBJ2-1, the V gene TRBV7-3, with 8 positions matching TRBD1. CDR1 SGHTA and CDR2 FQGTGA come from the germline V gene. The trim removed 2 bases at V and 4 bases at J, leaving 4 bases unmatched. The CDR3 covers 15 residues. The CDR3 DNA reads as TGTGCCAGCAGCTTACAGGGGGCTGGATACAATGAGCAGTTCTTC. Translated, it gives CASSLQGAGYNEQFF.

The V gene is TRBV12-5, the J gene TRBJ2-2; 12 bases agree with TRBD2. The junction had 10 bases not matched to a gene; V was cut back by 6 bases and J by 5 bases. Germline loops: CDR1 LGHNT, CDR2 FRNRAP. This CDR3 comprises 17 residues. The CDR3 loop is CASGSGLAGQGTGELFF. The CDR3 DNA is TGTGCTAGTGGCTCGGGACTAGCGGGTCAAGGTACCGGGGAGCTGTTTTTT.

This chain connects TRBV7-9 to TRBJ1-2; D gene unclear. Germline loops: CDR1 SEHNR, CDR2 FQNEAQ (reference sequence). The germline V and J ends were trimmed by 3 bases and 0 bases, with 11 bases remaining between them. CDR3 length equals 15 residues. The CDR3 loop is CASSFSPTSNYGYTF. For the CDR3, the DNA is TGTGCCAGCAGCTTCAGCCCGACATCTAACTATGGCTACACCTTC. Full variable domain (rest looked up from reference TRBV7-9 and TRBJ1-2): DTGVSQNPRHKITKRGQNVTFRCDPISEHNRLYWYRQTLGQGPEFLTYFQNEAQLEKSRLLSDRFSAERPKGSFSTLEIQRTEQGDSAMYLCASSFSPTSNYGYTFGSGTRLTVV.

This clone was recorded once. The chain links TRBV11-2 to TRBJ2-7, with a tentative D call TRBD2 (6 bases). Germline V gene lookup returns CDR1 SGHAT and CDR2 FQNNGV. This CDR3 comprises 14 residues. The V and J ends lost 1 base and 3 bases respectively, with 10 bases between them. The CDR3: CASSLAAGFYEQYF. DNA of the CDR3: TGTGCCAGCAGCTTAGCGGCGGGGTTCTACGAGCAGTACTTC.

This clone was counted a single time. V usage is TRBV9 and J usage is TRBJ2-7, with D possibly being TRBD1 (6 bases). CDR1 and CDR2 from the germline V gene are SGDLS and YYNGEE. This CDR3 is built from 14 residues. The V gene lost 3 bases and the J gene lost 2 bases, with 12 bases spanning the gap. In DNA, the CDR3 is TGTGCCAGCAGCGCGGGGACATTTGCCTACGAGCAGTACTTC. It encodes CASSAGTFAYEQYF. The full variable domain, completed using reference TRBV9 and TRBJ2-7, is DSGVTQTPKHLITATGQRVTLRCSPRSGDLSVYWYQQSLDQGLQFLIQYYNGEERAKGNILERFSAQQFPDLHSELNLSSLELGDSALYFCASSAGTFAYEQYFGPGTRLTVT.

The chain has TRBV7-2 and TRBJ2-5; D not resolved. From germline, CDR1 is SGHTA and CDR2 FQGNSA. The CDR3 covers 13 residues. V lost 5 bases and J lost 5, with 12 bases in between. Here the CDR3 reads CASSPAREETQYF. As DNA, the CDR3 is TGTGCCAGCAGCCCCGCTCGAGAGGAGACCCAGTACTTC.

The chain uses TRBV15 and TRBJ2-1, with a tentative D call TRBD2 (6 bases). Germline CDR1 is LNHNV and CDR2 is YYDKDF (reference sequence). The CDR3 has 18 residues. V dropped 0 bases and J dropped 4 bases, with 19 bases sitting between them. CDR3 DNA sequence: TGTGCCACCAGCAGAGATGCGAGGAGGGGATTGGGGTACAATGAGCAGTTCTTC. It codes for CATSRDARRGLGYNEQFF.

The rearrangement uses TRBV9 and TRBJ2-5; 8 nucleotides line up with TRBD2. The germline V gene encodes CDR1 SGDLS and CDR2 YYNGEE. V lost 6 bases and J lost 5; bases outside the gene matches: 18. The CDR3 runs to 17 residues. The CDR3 DNA reads as TGTGCCAGCACCCCTTTCGGGGGGGGGTACCGGAGGGAGACCCAGTACTTC. This encodes CASTPFGGGYRRETQYF.

This sequence joins TRBV29-1 and TRBJ2-7, with 7 positions matching TRBD1. There are 13 residues in the CDR3. J was trimmed by 6 bases and V by 3 bases; bases with no gene match: 8. CDR1 is SQVTM, CDR2 ANQGSEA, per germline. The CDR3 DNA is TGCAGCGTTGAGAAGGACAGGTCGCCCGAGCAGTACTTC. It yields the protein CSVEKDRSPEQYF.

A few counts support this clone. The V and J genes are TRBV5-1 and TRBJ1-3; TRBD1 is a possible D gene (5 bases). The CDR3 totals 14 residues. V was trimmed by 4 bases and J by 4 bases, leaving 12 bases between them. CDR1 and CDR2 (germline): SGHRS, YFSETQ. Written as DNA, the CDR3 is TGCGCCAGCAGCCCTGGGGGGGTCGGAAACACCATATATTTT. Translation gives CASSPGGVGNTIYF.